This T cell receptor (beta chain) was sequenced during a study of blood T cell repertoires in COVID-19. The CDR3 has 14 amino acids. In germline, CDR1 is MNHEY, CDR2 SVGAGI. The V end was cut by 2 bases, the J end by 2 bases, with 8 bases between. Method: immunoSEQ multiplex PCR; TCRdb's copy keeps in-frame clones and lacks some. The table has around 150,000 clones, 82% seen once. Source material: peripheral blood. The rearrangement joins TRBV6-5 to TRBJ2-3, with D possibly being TRBD2 (5 bases). The TCR comes from a woman aged 80 or older with acute or convalescent COVID-19. The CDR3 nucleotides read TGTGCCAGCAGTTACCTCGGGGACACAGATACGCAGTATTTT. Translating gives CASSYLGDTDTQYF.